This T cell receptor (beta chain) was identified during a study of regulatory T cells in long-lasting Graves disease (dated by TCRdb to the early 2020s). A note on the overall study: To count as having persistent Graves' disease, a patient had to have received antithyroid drug treatment for over 5 years with TSH receptor autoantibodies remaining persistently positive. Persistent Graves' disease patients were compared with newly diagnosed Graves' disease patients by peripheral blood TCR sequencing and RNA sequencing. A total of about 33 samples underwent TCR sequencing, from about 13 patients with persistent Graves' disease and 20 or so patients with newly diagnosed Graves' disease. Persistent Graves' disease patients in the clinical cohort had taken antithyroid drugs for 9.5 to 13 years on average. The study was conducted in China and was registered as a clinical trial. Paper-wide results and their limitations: Sequencing and analysis were limited to the TCR beta chain. Preferential use of TRBV28, TRBJ1-2 and TRBJ2-5 was observed in persistent disease, whereas TRBV20-1 and TRBJ2-1 were favored in newly diagnosed disease. The small sample size was acknowledged by the authors as a limitation that may reduce accuracy. Lower TCR Shannon entropy and fewer highly expanded clones were observed in persistent Graves' disease patients than in newly diagnosed patients, which suggested clonal expansion. The study examined only peripheral blood because the primary lesion, thyroid tissue, could not be accessed. Patients with persistent disease shared more public clonotypes (approximately 2,500) than newly diagnosed patients did (roughly 970).

V was cut back by 3 bases and J by 4 bases, leaving a gap of 10 bases between them. The CDR3 holds 14 amino acids from the cysteine to the phenylalanine. The kept DNA is CDR3 alone, 42 bases in frame from the first base. The time point label corresponds to: persistent/refractory GD, antithyroid drugs over 5 years with positive TRAb. For both TCR sequencing and RNA sequencing, RNA was extracted from PBMCs in TRIzol. The diagnosis of Graves' disease followed American Thyroid Association guidelines. Patients for the study were recruited at an endocrinology department in Xi'an, China. From each patient, approximately 9 milliliters of peripheral blood was collected into an EDTA anticoagulant tube. Ficoll Paque Plus density gradient separation was used to isolate PBMCs, and no further T cell sorting was performed. An Agilent 2100 Bioanalyzer and agarose gel were used to assess RNA quality, and a NanoDrop 2000 was used to measure RNA concentration.

Preparation of the library involved multiplex PCR. The listed sequencing device is Illumina HiSeq 4000. TCR beta libraries were built with iRepertoire HTBI primers and Arm-PCR amplification of CDR3 regions. PCR products were gel purified before sequencing. Turning to the authors' computational methods: A total of around 66 TRBV and some 15 TRBJ segments were identified across samples and were used for gene usage analysis of CDR3 amino acid clonotypes. Filtered high-quality paired reads were merged into contigs using COPE and FqMerger. Contigs were aligned with BLAST to IMGT TRBV, TRBD and TRBJ reference genes, and CDR3 was defined per IMGT. Any clonotype with a frequency above 0.1% was classified as a highly expanded clone. Repertoire diversity was measured by Shannon entropy, and V-J evenness by the Gini coefficient. A clonotype was considered public if more than one individual shared it. TCRdb cleaned the public reads at Q25 with fastp, built clones with MiXCR and kept in-frame beta chains. Each CDR3 protein gets just one entry, which takes the most common genes and DNA from the rows behind it. What appears here as the V and J calls and clone size reflects TCRdb's work, not the paper's. The sample table contains roughly 500,000 distinct CDR3 sequences; only one count was recorded for approximately 23% of them. The top ten clones comprise over 10% of the sample.

This clonotype came up many times. The clone's antigen remains unknown. Base qualities were left out, and no much larger clone turns up one base away. The specimen was peripheral blood mononuclear cells (PBMCs), collected when the disease was refractory, from a patient treated with antithyroid drugs. The sequence was obtained from a female donor with Graves disease. The sequence joins TRBV12-3 or TRBV12-4 to TRBJ1-5; the D gene cannot be named for sure. The encoded CDR3 is CASSFPGGNQPQHF. The DNA sequence is given as TGTGCCAGCAGTTTCCCCGGCGGGAATCAGCCCCAGCATTTT.